A selection of T cell receptor beta chains follows, all from one sample in a study of T cell repertoires in cytomegalovirus infection. MiXCR was run by TCRdb on the reads, yielding one entry per CDR3 protein. The sample consists of a few hundred thousand distinct CDR3 sequences, about 39% of them appearing once. The antigens of these receptors remain unknown. Source: cultured PBMCs, taken from culture after CMV antigen stimulation. These receptors all stem from a human donor in good health (CMV status not recorded). Some clones in this sample may be carry-over from other donors' samples. Both conserved end residues are part of each CDR3. Each record gives: D gene, CDR3 length, J gene, clone size, V gene, CDR3 protein. The D gene is left open where the match is weak. Size is omitted from some rows. Given values are once, few, many or a class for expanded clones.

>TRBD2|14|TRBJ2-7|once|TRBV20-1
CSAQTSGSSYEQYF
>TRBD1|13|TRBJ1-2|.|TRBV12-3/TRBV12-4
CASRGTGGLGYTF
>TRBD2|14|TRBJ2-1|.|TRBV7-9
CASSRGLGVGEQFF
>TRBD2|17|TRBJ2-1|few|TRBV20-1
CSARGGAGTSDDNEQFF
>TRBD2|16|TRBJ2-3|.|TRBV5-1
CASSHGLAGGTDTQYF
>.|14|TRBJ2-7|.|TRBV11-2
CASSAGPLGYEQYF
>.|16|TRBJ2-2|.|TRBV6-2/TRBV6-3
CASSYMGALGTGELFF
>.|15|TRBJ1-4|.|TRBV28
CASSPIVGMGEKLFF
>TRBD1|17|TRBJ2-3|.|TRBV6-6
CASRDDRALLPTDTQYF
>.|15|TRBJ2-7|few|TRBV7-2
CASSLQYGPSGWQYF
>TRBD2|15|TRBJ2-3|few|TRBV12-3/TRBV12-4
CASRVAGDFTDTQYF
>.|13|TRBJ2-4|.|TRBV12-3/TRBV12-4
CASRGIAKNIQYF
>TRBD2|14|TRBJ2-5|.|TRBV24-1
CATRPSGGGGTQYF
>.|14|TRBJ1-1|few|TRBV20-1
CSAGRQELGTEAFF
>TRBD1|17|TRBJ1-3|.|TRBV7-3
CASSPLDRGRSGNTIYF
>.|15|TRBJ1-3|.|TRBV6-1
CASSVQWGFGNTIYF
>.|12|TRBJ1-1|.|TRBV7-6
CASSSVWTEAFF
>TRBD1|14|TRBJ1-2|.|TRBV6-6
CASSPRDRARGYTF
>.|15|TRBJ1-6|.|TRBV11-2
CASSWSANNNSPLHF
>.|16|TRBJ1-5|.|TRBV4-2
CASSLYLGYSNQPQHF
>.|14|TRBJ2-4|.|TRBV10-3
CAISEFGGDGIQYF
>TRBD1|12|TRBJ2-7|.|TRBV11-2
CASSRGQDEQYF
>TRBD2|19|TRBJ2-7|.|TRBV6-2/TRBV6-3
CASSSPTRTSGRSSYEQYF
>.|14|TRBJ2-7|few|TRBV7-2
CASSLGRVSYEQYF
>TRBD2|12|TRBJ2-1|few|TRBV29-1
CSVGRGGNEQFF
>.|15|TRBJ1-4|.|TRBV7-2
CASSLEKGIDEKLFF
>.|15|TRBJ2-7|.|TRBV11-2
CASSSARGILYEQYF
>.|15|TRBJ2-6|.|TRBV7-2
CASSLMPAGANVLTF
>.|15|TRBJ1-1|.|TRBV18
CASSPEQVGNTEAFF
>.|13|TRBJ2-7|.|TRBV7-6
CASNAGGAYEQYF
>.|15|TRBJ2-3|few|TRBV7-9
CASSLSGGRTDTQYF
>.|15|TRBJ1-4|.|TRBV27
CASSTGTLTNEKLFF
>.|13|TRBJ1-4|.|TRBV12-3/TRBV12-4
CASSTTEEEKLFF
>.|14|TRBJ2-2|.|TRBV6-1
CASSRRTKAGELFF
>.|14|TRBJ2-2|.|TRBV10-3
CAISPDRNTGELFF
>.|14|TRBJ2-7|.|TRBV6-2/TRBV6-3
CASRPAWTDYEQYF
>TRBD1|14|TRBJ2-3|.|TRBV6-6
CASKETGWTDTQYF
>TRBD2|14|TRBJ2-3|few|TRBV11-2
CASSSSGRVDTQYF
>TRBD1|21|TRBJ1-6|few|TRBV28
CASSLRRGTEIKSSYNSPLHF
>TRBD2|13|TRBJ2-2|.|TRBV20-1
CSVAGENTGELFF
>TRBD2|16|TRBJ2-7|.|TRBV7-2
CASSRQTLGGFYEQYF
>TRBD2|16|TRBJ2-4|.|TRBV12-3/TRBV12-4
CASSLGLPLAKNIQYF
>.|14|TRBJ1-3|.|TRBV14
CASRPAGGGNTIYF
>.|14|TRBJ2-3|.|TRBV27
CASSSAGWADTQYF
>TRBD2|14|TRBJ2-7|few|TRBV7-9
CASSRGLAGDEQYF
>.|14|TRBJ1-2|few|TRBV4-1
CASSPIGTEGGYTF
>.|13|TRBJ1-4|.|TRBV2
CASRGRLDEKLFF
>TRBD1|14|TRBJ2-7|few|TRBV2
CASTETGANYEQYF
>.|14|TRBJ2-1|.|TRBV7-2
CASSLEGRYNEQFF
>.|14|TRBJ2-1|.|TRBV12-3/TRBV12-4
CASSFNPESDEQFF
>TRBD1|14|TRBJ2-1|.|TRBV7-4
CASEGGPLDNEQFF
>TRBD1|11|TRBJ1-2|.|TRBV20-1
CSVTGEGGYTF